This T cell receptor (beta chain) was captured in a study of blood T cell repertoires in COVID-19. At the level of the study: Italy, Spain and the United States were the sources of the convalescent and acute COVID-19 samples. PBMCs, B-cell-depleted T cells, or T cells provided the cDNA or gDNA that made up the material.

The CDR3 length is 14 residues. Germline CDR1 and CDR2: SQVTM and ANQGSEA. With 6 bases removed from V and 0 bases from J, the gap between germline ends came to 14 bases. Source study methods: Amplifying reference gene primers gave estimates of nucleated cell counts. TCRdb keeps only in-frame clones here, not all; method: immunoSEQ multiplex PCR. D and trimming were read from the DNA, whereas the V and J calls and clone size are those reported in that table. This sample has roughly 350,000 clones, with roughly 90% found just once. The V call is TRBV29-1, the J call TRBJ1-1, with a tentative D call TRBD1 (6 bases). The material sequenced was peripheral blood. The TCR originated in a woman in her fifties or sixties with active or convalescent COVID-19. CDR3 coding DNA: TGCAGCGTCGACGGACAGAGCGTGAACACTGAAGCTTTCTTT. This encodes CSVDGQSVNTEAFF.